These T cell receptor beta chains were read from a single sample in a study of cytomegalovirus exposure and HLA in healthy donors. Data came from immunoSEQ multiplex PCR; TCRdb stores just in-frame clones and leaves some out. In the table there are approximately 71,000 clones, around 93% of which are singletons. The specimen was PBMCs. Receptor source: a woman under 30 in good health and CMV-seronegative. Both conserved end residues are part of each CDR3.

v_call cdr3_aa
TRBV7-6 CASSQRTGGYTEAFF
TRBV7-3 CASSLQGSRGTDTQYF
TRBV11-1 CASSEDSMVTGYTF
TRBV6-5 CASSSPASGIPYEQYF
TRBV7-8 CASSSRGGGTGELFF
TRBV6-6 CASSIGRRNSNQPQHF
TRBV4-2 CASSLEWEGGKNIQYF
TRBV7-2 CASSLGVSARNTIYF
TRBV11-2 CASSWGQGPGNTIYF
TRBV6-1 CASSSGTGGNQPQHF
TRBV7-3 CASSLIPLQGEQFF
TRBV6-1 CASSSGFTEAFF
TRBV9 CASSPEGGDDEQYF
TRBV2 CASSEALEGGSGTDTQYF
TRBV28 CASSLASGSITYEQYF
TRBV5-1 CASNPGTGAYNEQFF
TRBV12-5 CASGLVIRGNGEAFF
TRBV18 CASGTSGGRTDEQFF
TRBV7-2 CASSTPEAGRGGYTF
TRBV5-1 CASSYTGSSYEQYF
TRBV6-1 CASSEGTGHSYGYTF
TRBV6-1 CASSEGTPNSPLHF
TRBV4-3 CASSQDFTGGTYNEQFF
TRBV19 CASSTDREAYNEQFF
TRBV28 CASNLSGSEQFF
TRBV6-5 CASSYGTRGVQYF
TRBV19 CASSRTSGGPADTQYF
TRBV5-5 CASSTTSGDTQYF
TRBV6-5 CASSLQGFYGYTF
TRBV7-3 CASSLTGGGEAFF
TRBV15 CATSLTDSLQETQYF
TRBV6-1 CASSANPGQGGGEQYF
TRBV2 CASSVGTGVATGELFF
TRBV7-2 CASSSSMSDTQYF
TRBV6-5 CASSYGTPMNYGYTF
TRBV9 CASSTQGSSYNEQFF
TRBV5-4 CASSLGATGELFF
TRBV27 CASSSQGAGEKLFF
TRBV5-1 CASSSLAGGGTGELFF
TRBV6-4 CASSEAGADTGELFF
TRBV4-1 CASSQYTGYDEQYF
TRBV11-2 CASSWGLAGTYEQYF